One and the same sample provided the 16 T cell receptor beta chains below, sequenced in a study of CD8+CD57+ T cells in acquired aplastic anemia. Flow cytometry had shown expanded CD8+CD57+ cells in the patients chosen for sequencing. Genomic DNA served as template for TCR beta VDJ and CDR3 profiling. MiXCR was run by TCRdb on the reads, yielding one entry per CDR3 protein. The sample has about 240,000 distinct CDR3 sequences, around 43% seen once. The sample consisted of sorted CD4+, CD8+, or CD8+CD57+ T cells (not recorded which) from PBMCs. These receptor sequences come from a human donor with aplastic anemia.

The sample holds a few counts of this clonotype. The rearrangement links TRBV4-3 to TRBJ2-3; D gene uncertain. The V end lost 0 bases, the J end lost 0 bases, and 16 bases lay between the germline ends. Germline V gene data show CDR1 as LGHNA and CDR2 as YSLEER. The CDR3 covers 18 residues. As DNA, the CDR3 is TGCGCCAGCAGCCAAGACGAAGTGGCTAGACCTAGCACAGATACGCAGTATTTT. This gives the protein CASSQDEVARPSTDTQYF.

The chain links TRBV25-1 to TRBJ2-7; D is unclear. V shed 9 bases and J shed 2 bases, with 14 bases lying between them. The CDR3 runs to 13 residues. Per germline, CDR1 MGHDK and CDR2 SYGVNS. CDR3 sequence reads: CASAPGPTYEQYF. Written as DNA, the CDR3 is TGTGCCAGTGCTCCCGGGCCCACCTACGAGCAGTACTTC.

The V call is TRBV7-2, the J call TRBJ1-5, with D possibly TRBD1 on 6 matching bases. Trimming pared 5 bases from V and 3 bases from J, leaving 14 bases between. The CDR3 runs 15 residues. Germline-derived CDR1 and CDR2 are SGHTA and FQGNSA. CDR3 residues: CASSRGKYTNQPQHF. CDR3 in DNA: TGTGCCAGCAGCAGGGGGAAATACACCAATCAGCCCCAGCATTTT.

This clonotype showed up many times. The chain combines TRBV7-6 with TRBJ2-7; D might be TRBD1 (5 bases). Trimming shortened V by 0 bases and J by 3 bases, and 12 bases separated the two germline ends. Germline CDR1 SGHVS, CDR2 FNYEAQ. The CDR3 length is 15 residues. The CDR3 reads CASSLAAQGDYEQYF. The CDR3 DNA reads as TGTGCCAGCAGCTTAGCAGCCCAGGGCGACTACGAGCAGTACTTC.

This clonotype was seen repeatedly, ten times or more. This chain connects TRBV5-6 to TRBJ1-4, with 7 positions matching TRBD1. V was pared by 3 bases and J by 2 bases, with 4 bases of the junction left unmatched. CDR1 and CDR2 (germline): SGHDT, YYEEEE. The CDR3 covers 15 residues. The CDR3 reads CASSSQGVTNEKLFF. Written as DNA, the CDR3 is TGTGCCAGCAGCTCGCAGGGGGTCACTAATGAAAAACTGTTTTTT.

The DNA for the CDR3 is TGTGCCAGCAGCTCGGGACTTCCCTACAATGAGCAGTTCTTC. As protein: CASSSGLPYNEQFF. This chain connects TRBV7-3 to TRBJ2-1; D is perhaps TRBD2 (6 bases). The CDR3 length is 14 residues. Germline-derived CDR1 and CDR2 are SGHTA and FQGTGA. Trimming removed 4 bases at V and 2 bases at J, with 9 bases between.

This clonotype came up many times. This chain's CDR3 is CASRDGQVGNTEAFF. The CDR3 bases are TGTGCCAGCAGGGACGGACAGGTTGGGAACACTGAAGCTTTCTTT. This chain links TRBV2 with TRBJ1-1; 7 nucleotides match TRBD1. The CDR3 contains 15 residues. V lost 6 bases, J lost 1 base, and 8 bases stayed unmatched. The germline V gene has CDR1 SNHLY and CDR2 FYNNEI.

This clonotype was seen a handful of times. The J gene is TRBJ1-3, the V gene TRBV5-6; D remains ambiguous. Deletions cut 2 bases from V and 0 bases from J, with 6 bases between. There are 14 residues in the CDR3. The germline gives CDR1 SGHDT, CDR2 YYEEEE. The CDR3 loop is CASSFQTSGNTIYF. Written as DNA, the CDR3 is TGTGCCAGCAGCTTTCAGACCTCTGGAAACACCATATATTTT.

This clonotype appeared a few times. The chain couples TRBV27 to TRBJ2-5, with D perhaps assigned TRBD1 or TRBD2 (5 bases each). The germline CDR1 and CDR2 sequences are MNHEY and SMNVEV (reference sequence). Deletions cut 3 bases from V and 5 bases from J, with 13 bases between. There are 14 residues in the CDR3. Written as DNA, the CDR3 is TGTGCCAGCAGTTTTGGGGGTACGCGGGAGACCCAGTACTTC. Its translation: CASSFGGTRETQYF.

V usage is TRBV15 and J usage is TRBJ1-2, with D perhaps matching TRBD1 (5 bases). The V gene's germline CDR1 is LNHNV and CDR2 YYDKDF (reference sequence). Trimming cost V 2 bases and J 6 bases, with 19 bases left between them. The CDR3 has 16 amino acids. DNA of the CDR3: TGTGCCACCAGCAGACATGACTCATTTTACAGGCATGGCTACACCTTC. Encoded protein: CATSRHDSFYRHGYTF. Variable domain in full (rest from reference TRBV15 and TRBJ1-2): DAMVIQNPRYQVTQFGKPVTLSCSQTLNHNVMYWYQQKSSQAPKLLFHYYDKDFNNEADTPDNFQSRRPNTSFCFLDIRSPGLGDTAMYLCATSRHDSFYRHGYTFGSGTRLTVV.

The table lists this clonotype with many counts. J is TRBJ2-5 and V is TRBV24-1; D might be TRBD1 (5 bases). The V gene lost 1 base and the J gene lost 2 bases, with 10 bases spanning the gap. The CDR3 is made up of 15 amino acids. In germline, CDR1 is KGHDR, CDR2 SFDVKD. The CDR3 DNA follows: TGTGCCACCAGTGATTTTAGCAGGGCGCAAGAGACCCAGTACTTC. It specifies CATSDFSRAQETQYF.

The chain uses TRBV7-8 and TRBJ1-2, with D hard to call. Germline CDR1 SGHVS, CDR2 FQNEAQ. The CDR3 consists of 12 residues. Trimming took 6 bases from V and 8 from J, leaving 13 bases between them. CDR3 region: CASRERAYGYTF. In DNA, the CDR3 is TGTGCCAGCAGGGAGCGGGCGTACGGCTACACCTTC.

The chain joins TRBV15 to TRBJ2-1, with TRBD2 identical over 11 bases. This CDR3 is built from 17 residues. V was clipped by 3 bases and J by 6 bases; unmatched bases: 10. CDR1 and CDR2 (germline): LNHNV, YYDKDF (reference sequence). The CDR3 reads CATSSSLSGGASNEQFF. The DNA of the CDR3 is TGTGCCACCAGCAGTTCCCTTAGCGGGGGGGCCTCCAATGAGCAGTTCTTC.

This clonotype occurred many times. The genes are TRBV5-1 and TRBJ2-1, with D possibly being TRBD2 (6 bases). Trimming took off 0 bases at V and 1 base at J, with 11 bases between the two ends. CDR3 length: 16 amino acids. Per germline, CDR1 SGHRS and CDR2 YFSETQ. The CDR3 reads CASSLDGGGSYNEQFF. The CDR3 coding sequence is TGCGCCAGCAGCTTGGATGGTGGAGGGTCCTACAATGAGCAGTTCTTC.

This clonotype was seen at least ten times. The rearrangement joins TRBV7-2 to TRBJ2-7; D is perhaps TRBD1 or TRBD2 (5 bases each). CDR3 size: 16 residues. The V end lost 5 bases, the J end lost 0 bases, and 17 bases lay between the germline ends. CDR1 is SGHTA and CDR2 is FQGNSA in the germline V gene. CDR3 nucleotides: TGTGCCAGCAGCGGGACCGGGACGGCGAGCTCCTACGAGCAGTACTTC. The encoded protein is CASSGTGTASSYEQYF.

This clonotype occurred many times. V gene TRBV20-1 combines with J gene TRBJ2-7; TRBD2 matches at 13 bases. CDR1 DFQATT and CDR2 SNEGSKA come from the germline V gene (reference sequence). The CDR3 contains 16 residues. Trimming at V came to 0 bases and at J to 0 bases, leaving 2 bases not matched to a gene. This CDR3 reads CSARERTSGSSYEQYF. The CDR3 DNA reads TGCAGTGCTAGAGAGCGGACTAGCGGGAGCTCCTACGAGCAGTACTTC.